These 29 T cell receptor beta chains were all obtained from the same sample, sequenced in a study of early T cells in non-severe SARS-CoV-2 infection. TCRdb processed the 5' RACE reads anew with MiXCR; each CDR3 protein has one entry. Altogether tens of thousands of distinct CDR3 sequences are present, about 12% being singletons, with the ten largest covering approximately 2.8%. Sequencing was done on a sample of whole blood. Receptors were obtained from an adult who was a healthcare worker with PCR-confirmed SARS-CoV-2 infection or an uninfected control (not recorded which).

The table lists this clonotype with many counts. The chain recombines TRBV20-1 with TRBJ1-2; no definite D call. The V end lost 6 bases, the J end lost 5 bases, and 16 bases lay between the germline ends. Germline V gene lookup returns CDR1 DFQATT and CDR2 SNEGSKA (reference sequence). The CDR3 is 13 residues long. CDR3 nucleotides: TGCAGTGCCGCAACGAGACAAGGATATGGCTACACCTTC. As protein: CSAATRQGYGYTF.

In the case of this clonotype: A read error is possible here, since a much larger clone lies one base away. The V call is TRBV7-6, the J call TRBJ2-1; 9 bases agree with TRBD1. The V and J ends lost 3 bases and 12 bases, in that order; junction bases with no gene match: 15. From germline, CDR1 is SGHVS and CDR2 FNYEAQ. This CDR3 contains 16 residues. CDR3 coding DNA: TGTGCCAGCAGCTTTCGGGACAGGGTAATCAAAGATGTGCAGTTCTTC. It codes for CASSFRDRVIKDVQFF.

This clonotype was counted ten times or more. The rearrangement joins TRBV10-3 to TRBJ1-1, with 7 bases lining up with TRBD1. The germline V gene has CDR1 ENHRY and CDR2 SYGVKD. This CDR3 comprises 15 residues. V trimming: 6 bases; J trimming: 4 bases; junction bases outside the gene matches: 11. CDR3 in amino acids: CAISPRGLEVTEAFF. CDR3 nucleotide sequence: TGTGCCATCAGCCCCAGGGGGTTGGAGGTCACTGAAGCTTTCTTT.

This clonotype was seen at least ten times. V usage is TRBV12-3 or TRBV12-4 and J usage is TRBJ2-5, with no clear D. V dropped 5 bases and J dropped 4 bases, with 17 bases sitting between them. This CDR3 has 15 amino acids. CDR3 protein: CASSHHSFILETQYF. CDR3 nucleotides: TGTGCCAGCAGTCACCATTCTTTTATCCTAGAGACCCAGTACTTC.

This clonotype came up many times. The CDR3 region is CASSGLAGANNEQFF. DNA for the CDR3: TGTGCCAGCAGTGGACTAGCGGGCGCTAACAATGAGCAGTTCTTC. The genes are TRBV2 and TRBJ2-1, with TRBD2 matching over 10 bases. V shed 4 bases, J shed 5 bases, and the junction held 5 bases outside the gene matches. CDR3 length: 15 residues. CDR1 SNHLY and CDR2 FYNNEI come from the germline V gene.

The chain recombines TRBV20-1 with TRBJ1-1, with D unresolved. Per the germline V gene, CDR1 is DFQATT and CDR2 is SNEGSKA (reference sequence). There are 13 residues in the CDR3. Trimming took 2 bases from V and 3 from J, leaving 10 bases between them. The CDR3 DNA sequence: TGCAGTGCTAGAACATCCATGGACACTGAAGCTTTCTTT. Amino acid sequence: CSARTSMDTEAFF.

As for this clonotype: Possible read error: a much larger clone is one base away. This chain links TRBV18 with TRBJ2-4, with a weak D call TRBD1 (5 bases). The germline CDR1 and CDR2 sequences are KGHSH and LQKENI. This CDR3 comprises 18 residues. V shed 1 base and J shed 0 bases, with 16 bases lying between them. For the CDR3, the DNA is TGTGCCAGCTCACCACGGTTGGACACCTCCTCAGCCAAAAACATTCAGTACTTC. This gives the protein CASSPRLDTSSAKNIQYF. Looking up the rest from reference TRBV18 and TRBJ2-4 gives the full variable domain: NAGVMQNPRHLVRRRGQEARLRCSPMKGHSHVYWYRQLPEEGLKFMVYLQKENIIDESGMPKERFSAEFPKEGPSILRIQQVVRGDSAAYFCASSPRLDTSSAKNIQYFGAGTRLSVL.

The sample holds a few counts of this clonotype. V and J are TRBV7-6 and TRBJ2-7; weak D call: TRBD2 (6 bases). Germline loops: CDR1 SGHVS, CDR2 FNYEAQ. This CDR3 region has 14 residues. The V and J ends lost 2 bases and 2 bases respectively, with 10 bases between them. CDR3 in DNA: TGTGCCAGCAGCTTACGGGGGTTCCCCTACGAGCAGTACTTC. Amino acids: CASSLRGFPYEQYF.

The sample holds many counts of this clonotype. The V call is TRBV11-2, the J call TRBJ2-3; possible D gene TRBD2, 5 bases. Trimming removed 5 bases at V and 1 base at J, with 10 bases between. Germline CDR1 and CDR2: SGHAT and FQNNGV. The CDR3 contains 14 residues. CDR3 protein: CASSPPEGTDTQYF. The CDR3 region has the DNA TGTGCCAGCAGCCCCCCGGAGGGCACAGATACGCAGTATTTT.

The chain couples TRBV29-1 to TRBJ2-3; 9 nucleotides match TRBD2. Germline V gene data show CDR1 as SQVTM and CDR2 as ANQGSEA. CDR3 length equals 15 residues. V gave up 3 bases and J gave up 1 base; unmatched junction bases: 5. The CDR3 bases are TGCAGCGTTGAGGCGAGCGGGGGGCGCACAGATACGCAGTATTTT. As protein: CSVEASGGRTDTQYF.

The chain has TRBV9 and TRBJ2-1, with TRBD2 as a possible D gene (6 bases). CDR1 and CDR2 (germline): SGDLS, YYNGEE. The CDR3 is 13 residues long. Trimming cost V 2 bases and J 6 bases, with 9 bases left between them. The CDR3 loop is CASSVMEGNEQFF. The DNA for the CDR3 is TGTGCCAGCAGCGTTATGGAGGGCAATGAGCAGTTCTTC.

This clonotype was counted a few times. V and J are TRBV19 and TRBJ2-7; perhaps TRBD2 as D (7 bases). Germline values: CDR1 LNHDA, CDR2 SQIVND (reference sequence). V was pared by 4 bases and J by 6 bases, with 22 bases between. This CDR3 has 16 residues. The CDR3 protein is CASSTRGAAGFFEQYF. In DNA form, the CDR3 reads TGTGCCAGTAGTACCCGGGGGGCGGCAGGGTTTTTCGAGCAGTACTTC.

This clonotype was picked up many times. The genes are TRBV18 and TRBJ2-3; 8 bases map to TRBD1. This CDR3 region has 14 residues. Germline-derived CDR1 and CDR2 are KGHSH and LQKENI. V lost 4 bases, J lost 4 bases, and 4 bases stayed unmatched. The CDR3 protein is CASSLRTGSDTQYF. The CDR3 coding sequence is TGTGCCAGCTCACTAAGGACAGGGTCAGATACGCAGTATTTT.

This chain joins TRBV9 and TRBJ2-2, with a weak D call TRBD2 (5 bases). Trimming shortened V by 0 bases and J by 9 bases, and 12 bases separated the two germline ends. Germline lookup yields CDR1 SGDLS and CDR2 YYNGEE. The CDR3 has 14 amino acids. The CDR3 DNA reads as TGTGCCAGCAGCGTAGGAGGGTCGGGCAGGGAGCTGTTTTTT. Its translation: CASSVGGSGRELFF. Supplemented by reference TRBV9 and TRBJ2-2, the full variable domain reads DSGVTQTPKHLITATGQRVTLRCSPRSGDLSVYWYQQSLDQGLQFLIQYYNGEERAKGNILERFSAQQFPDLHSELNLSSLELGDSALYFCASSVGGSGRELFFGEGSRLTVL.

In this sample, this clonotype turned up many times. This chain joins TRBV28 and TRBJ1-6, with D unresolved. Looked up from germline, CDR1 is MDHEN and CDR2 is SYDVKM. The CDR3 has 15 amino acids. V dropped 6 bases and J dropped 10 bases, with 19 bases sitting between them. The CDR3 reads CASSPIRVGESPLHF. CDR3 coding DNA: TGTGCCAGCAGCCCGATAAGAGTGGGAGAGTCACCCCTCCACTTT.

This clonotype was counted between two and nine times. This sequence joins TRBV28 and TRBJ2-7, with D perhaps TRBD1 (6 bases). The CDR3 is made up of 12 amino acids. Trimming shortened V by 9 bases and J by 2 bases, and 11 bases separated the two germline ends. In germline, CDR1 is MDHEN, CDR2 SYDVKM. CDR3 in amino acids: CASRTATYEQYF. As DNA, the CDR3 is TGTGCCAGTCGGACAGCAACCTACGAGCAGTACTTC.

This clonotype was picked up a small number of times. This chain uses TRBV12-3 or TRBV12-4 with TRBJ2-6; D is ambiguous. This CDR3 contains 18 residues. V gave up 6 bases and J gave up 4 bases, with 22 bases separating them. The CDR3 region is CASSPEASWVAGANVLTF. CDR3 DNA sequence: TGTGCCAGCAGCCCCGAGGCCTCGTGGGTCGCCGGGGCCAACGTCCTGACTTTC.

Many counts were recorded for this clonotype. The chain links TRBV15 to TRBJ2-3; D is unclear. This CDR3 spans 14 amino acids. V was trimmed by 2 bases and J by 3 bases, leaving 9 bases between them. Germline CDR1 LNHNV, CDR2 YYDKDF (reference sequence). CDR3 nucleotide sequence: TGTGCCACCAGCAGACAGATGGGTACAGATACGCAGTATTTT. It specifies CATSRQMGTDTQYF.

At least ten counts were recorded for this clonotype. V usage is TRBV25-1 and J usage is TRBJ1-3; D gene uncertain. The CDR3 loop spans 11 amino acids. Trimming stripped 6 bases from V and 9 bases from J, with 9 bases between. Germline lookup yields CDR1 MGHDK and CDR2 SYGVNS. This CDR3 is CASSWVGTIYF. In DNA form, the CDR3 reads TGTGCCAGCAGCTGGGTCGGCACCATATATTTT.

This clonotype was observed at least ten times. The gene calls are TRBV18 and TRBJ2-5; 7 nucleotides agree with TRBD1. Trimming cost V 3 bases and J 5 bases; bases outside gene matches: 6. The CDR3 extends over 14 amino acids. Germline loops: CDR1 KGHSH, CDR2 LQKENI. CDR3 region: CASSPRDSRETQYF. DNA for the CDR3: TGTGCCAGCTCACCGAGGGACAGTCGGGAGACCCAGTACTTC.

Ten or more counts support this clonotype. The chain joins TRBV6-6 to TRBJ2-7; D gene unclear. V dropped 7 bases and J dropped 5 bases, with 15 bases sitting between them. From germline, CDR1 is MNHNY and CDR2 SVGAGI (reference sequence). The CDR3 extends over 13 amino acids. The CDR3 is CASTPGWGNEQYF. The CDR3 DNA reads as TGTGCCAGCACCCCTGGGTGGGGAAACGAGCAGTACTTC.

This clonotype was observed many times. The chain recombines TRBV7-2 with TRBJ2-1; the D gene is possibly TRBD1 (5 bases). CDR1 is SGHTA and CDR2 is FQGNSA in the germline V gene. The CDR3 extends over 17 amino acids. Trimming removed 5 bases from V and 3 bases from J, with 20 bases in between. The DNA of the CDR3 is TGTGCCAGCAGCCTCCGAGTGGTGGGGCCTCTCTACAATGAGCAGTTCTTC. Protein: CASSLRVVGPLYNEQFF.

The sample holds many counts of this clonotype. The chain is built from TRBV24-1 and TRBJ2-7; 8 bases fit TRBD1. CDR3 length: 14 amino acids. The germline gives CDR1 KGHDR, CDR2 SFDVKD. Trimming cost V 3 bases and J 2 bases; bases outside gene matches: 2. The CDR3 nucleotides read TGTGCCACCAGTGATGGGGACAGGCCCTACGAGCAGTACTTC. This sequence encodes CATSDGDRPYEQYF.

J is TRBJ2-5 and V is TRBV14; D is tentatively TRBD1 or TRBD2 (5 bases each). CDR3 size: 14 residues. Deletions cut 1 base from V and 5 bases from J, with 11 bases between. CDR1 is SGHDN, CDR2 FVKESK, per germline. Here the CDR3 reads CASSQGGVNETQYF. The CDR3, as DNA: TGTGCCAGCAGCCAAGGAGGGGTAAACGAGACCCAGTACTTC.

This rearrangement joins TRBV20-1 to TRBJ2-7; the match to TRBD1 covers 8 bases. Germline CDR1 is DFQATT and CDR2 is SNEGSKA (reference sequence). CDR3 length: 14 residues. Losses at the gene ends were 5 bases for V and 4 bases for J; bases not matched to a gene: 10. CDR3 DNA: TGCAGTGCTGTATCCGGGACAGGCGTATACGAGCAGTACTTC. This sequence encodes CSAVSGTGVYEQYF.

This clonotype showed up many times. The V and J genes are TRBV2 and TRBJ2-7; 14 bases align to TRBD2. CDR3 size: 14 residues. The V segment lost 6 bases and the J segment 2 bases; nucleotides outside the gene matches: 0. Germline CDR1 SNHLY, CDR2 FYNNEI. The CDR3 is CASRTSGRAYEQYF. The DNA for the CDR3 is TGTGCCAGCAGGACTAGCGGGAGGGCCTACGAGCAGTACTTC.

This clonotype showed up just a few times. The rearrangement uses TRBV30 and TRBJ1-1; D is undetermined. The CDR3 runs 11 residues. CDR1 is GTSNPN, CDR2 SVGIG, per germline (reference sequence). The V end was cut by 2 bases, the J end by 5 bases, with 6 bases between. The CDR3 loop reads CAWSPPTEAFF. The CDR3 nucleotides read TGTGCCTGGAGTCCCCCGACTGAAGCTTTCTTT. Looking up the rest from reference TRBV30 and TRBJ1-1 gives the full variable domain: SQTIHQWPATLVQPVGSPLSLECTVEGTSNPNLYWYRQAAGRGLQLLFYSVGIGQISSEVPQNLSASRPQDRQFILSSKKLLLSDSGFYLCAWSPPTEAFFGQGTRLTVV.

This clonotype was picked up many times. This chain uses TRBV2 with TRBJ2-7; 9 nucleotides align to TRBD1. Germline V gives CDR1 SNHLY, CDR2 FYNNEI. CDR3 length: 14 residues. J was trimmed by 2 bases and V by 6 bases; bases with no gene match: 5. The CDR3 protein is CASSWDREAYEQYF. The CDR3 region has the DNA TGTGCCAGCAGCTGGGACAGGGAGGCCTACGAGCAGTACTTC.

This clonotype was seen repeatedly, ten times or more. The rearrangement joins TRBV7-9 to TRBJ1-2; D not resolved. The CDR3 length is 14 residues. CDR1 and CDR2 (germline): SEHNR, FQNEAQ (reference sequence). Trimming removed 1 base from V and 5 bases from J, with 11 bases in between. CDR3 amino acids: CASSLGDPLYGYTF. The CDR3 DNA follows: TGTGCCAGCAGCTTAGGGGATCCACTGTATGGCTACACCTTC.